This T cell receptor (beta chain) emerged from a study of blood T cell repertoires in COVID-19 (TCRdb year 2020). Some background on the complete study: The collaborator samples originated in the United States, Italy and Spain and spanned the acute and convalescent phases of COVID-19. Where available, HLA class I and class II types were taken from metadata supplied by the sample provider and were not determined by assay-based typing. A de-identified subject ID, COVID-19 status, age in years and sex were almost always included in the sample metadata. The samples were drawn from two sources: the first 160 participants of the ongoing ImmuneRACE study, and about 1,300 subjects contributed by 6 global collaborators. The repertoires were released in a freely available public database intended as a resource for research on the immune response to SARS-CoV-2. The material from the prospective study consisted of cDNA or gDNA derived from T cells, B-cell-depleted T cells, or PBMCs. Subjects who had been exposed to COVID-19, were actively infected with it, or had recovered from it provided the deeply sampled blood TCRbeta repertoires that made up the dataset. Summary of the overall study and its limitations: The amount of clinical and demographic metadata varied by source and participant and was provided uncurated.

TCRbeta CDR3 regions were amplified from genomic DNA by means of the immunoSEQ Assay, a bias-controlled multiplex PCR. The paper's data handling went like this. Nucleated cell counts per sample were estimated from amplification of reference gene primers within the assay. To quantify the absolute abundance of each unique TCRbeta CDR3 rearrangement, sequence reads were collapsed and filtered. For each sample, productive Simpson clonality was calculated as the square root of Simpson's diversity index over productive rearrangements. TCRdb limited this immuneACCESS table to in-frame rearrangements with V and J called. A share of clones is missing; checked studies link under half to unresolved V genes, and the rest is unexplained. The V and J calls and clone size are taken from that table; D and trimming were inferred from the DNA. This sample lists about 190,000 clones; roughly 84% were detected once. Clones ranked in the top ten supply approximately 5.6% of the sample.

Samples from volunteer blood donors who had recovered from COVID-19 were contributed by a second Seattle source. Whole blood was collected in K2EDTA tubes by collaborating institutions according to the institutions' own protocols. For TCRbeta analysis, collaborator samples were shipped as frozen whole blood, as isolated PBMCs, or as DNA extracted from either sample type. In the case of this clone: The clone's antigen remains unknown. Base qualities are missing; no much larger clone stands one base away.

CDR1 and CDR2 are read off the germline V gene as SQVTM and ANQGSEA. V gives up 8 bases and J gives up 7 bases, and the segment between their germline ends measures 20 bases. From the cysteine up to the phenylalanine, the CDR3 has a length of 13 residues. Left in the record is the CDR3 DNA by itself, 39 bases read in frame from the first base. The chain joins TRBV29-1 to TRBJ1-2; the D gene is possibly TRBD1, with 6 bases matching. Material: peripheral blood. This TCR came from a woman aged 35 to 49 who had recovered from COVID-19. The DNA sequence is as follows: TGCAGCATCCGGGACGGGGGGCGACGTGGCTACACCTTC. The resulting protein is CSIRDGGRRGYTF.